This T cell receptor beta chain appears in the sequencing data of a study of identical twins. The CDR3 covers 15 residues. Germline CDR1 LNHNV, CDR2 YYDKDF (reference sequence). The V and J ends lost 6 bases and 2 bases respectively, with 17 bases between them. A single record per CDR3 protein comes from TCRdb applying MiXCR to the 5' RACE reads. This sample has roughly 690,000 distinct CDR3 sequences, with around 20% found just once. These data were likewise used in another study, on T cells expressing NK-cell markers.

V is TRBV15 and J is TRBJ2-7; TRBD1 might be the D (6 bases). The TCR was taken from a woman aged 18-30 years in good health. Sequenced input: PBMCs. The CDR3 spells CATSPKGVTTYEQYF. CDR3 nucleotide sequence: TGTGCCACCAGTCCGAAGGGGGTGACCACCTACGAGCAGTACTTC.